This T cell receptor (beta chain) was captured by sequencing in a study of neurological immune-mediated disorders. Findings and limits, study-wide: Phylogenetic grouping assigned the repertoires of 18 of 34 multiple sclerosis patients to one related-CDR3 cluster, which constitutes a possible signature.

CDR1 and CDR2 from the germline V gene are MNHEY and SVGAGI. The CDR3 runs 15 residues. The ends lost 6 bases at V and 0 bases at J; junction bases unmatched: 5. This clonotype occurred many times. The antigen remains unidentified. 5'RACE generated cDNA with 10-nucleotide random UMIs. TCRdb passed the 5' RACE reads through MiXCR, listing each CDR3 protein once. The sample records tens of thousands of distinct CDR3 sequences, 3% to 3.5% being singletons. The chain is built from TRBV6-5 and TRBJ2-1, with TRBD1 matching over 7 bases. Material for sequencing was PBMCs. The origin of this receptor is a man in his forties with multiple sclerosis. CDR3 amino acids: CASREDRSSYNEQFF. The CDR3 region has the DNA TGTGCCAGCAGGGAGGACAGGAGCTCCTACAATGAGCAGTTCTTC.